The entry below describes one T cell receptor (beta chain). This specimen belongs to a study of blood T cell repertoires in COVID-19. Assay: immunoSEQ multiplex PCR; the TCRdb copy retains only in-frame clones and omits some. The sample carries about 55,000 clones, roughly 90% recorded once. V trimming: 3 bases; J trimming: 4 bases; junction bases outside the gene matches: 7. This CDR3 has 15 amino acids. The germline V gene has CDR1 SGHNT and CDR2 YYREEE (reference sequence). The TCR originated in a human donor with active COVID-19. The donor label of this sample is uncertain. The material sequenced was peripheral blood. The chain employs TRBV5-4 and TRBJ1-3; 7 nucleotides line up with TRBD1. CDR3 DNA sequence: TGTGCCAGCAGCTCGCAGACGACAGGGGGAAACACCATATATTTT. The encoded protein is CASSSQTTGGNTIYF.